The clone carrying this T cell receptor beta chain came up many times. As yet, its antigen is unknown. This sample is part of a study of regulatory T cells in long-lasting Graves disease. Noted time point: persistent/refractory GD, antithyroid drugs over 5 years with positive TRAb. Scientists built the TCR library using RNA that was extracted from PBMCs. Sequencing libraries for TCR beta were prepared with iRepertoire HTBI primers and Arm-PCR of CDR3 regions. Using its own MiXCR run on the multiplex PCR reads, TCRdb lists one record per CDR3 protein. The data show roughly 500,000 distinct CDR3 sequences, roughly 21% seen once. The CDR3 is 15 amino acids. Germline V gene lookup returns CDR1 MDHEN and CDR2 SYDVKM. Trimming left V 7 bases short and J 2 bases short, with 15 bases between. Findings and limits, study-wide: Repertoires from persistent disease leaned toward TRBV28, TRBJ1-2 and TRBJ2-5. The work looked only at peripheral blood and did not look at thyroid tissue.

The TCR was taken from a female donor with Graves disease. Here the sequenced sample was peripheral blood mononuclear cells (PBMCs), taken when the disease was refractory, from a patient treated with antithyroid drugs. The V and J genes are TRBV28 and TRBJ2-4, with D possibly being TRBD2 (6 bases). CDR3 protein: CASIPGGPPKNIQYF. Here the CDR3 DNA reads TGTGCCAGCATCCCCGGGGGACCACCCAAAAACATTCAGTACTTC.